This TCR beta chain was sequenced for a study of T cells in Graves' hyperthyroidism and ophthalmopathy. About the research overall: The blood sample was taken at first diagnosis, before treatment began.

The CDR3 sequence is 15 residues long. Germline CDR1 reads KGHSH; CDR2 reads LQKENI. V was trimmed by 4 bases and J by 1 base, leaving 13 bases between them. TCR beta CDR3 sequences were amplified from RNA transcripts. TCR CDR3 regions were first amplified by RT-PCR with HTBI primers. TCRdb recomputed calls from the multiplex PCR reads with MiXCR, one row per CDR3 protein. The sample consists of 300,000 to 450,000 distinct CDR3 sequences, 20% to 25% of them appearing once. This clonotype was counted many times. The sample comprised blood. This receptor was obtained from a man aged 50-60 years with Graves' hyperthyroidism. This sequence joins TRBV18 and TRBJ2-5; D unclear. CDR3 sequence (DNA): TGTGCCAGCTCACTGGACCTAGGGCTCCAAGAGACCCAGTACTTC. Its translation is CASSLDLGLQETQYF. Looking up the rest from reference TRBV18 and TRBJ2-5 gives the full variable domain: NAGVMQNPRHLVRRRGQEARLRCSPMKGHSHVYWYRQLPEEGLKFMVYLQKENIIDESGMPKERFSAEFPKEGPSILRIQQVVRGDSAAYFCASSLDLGLQETQYFGPGTRLLVL.